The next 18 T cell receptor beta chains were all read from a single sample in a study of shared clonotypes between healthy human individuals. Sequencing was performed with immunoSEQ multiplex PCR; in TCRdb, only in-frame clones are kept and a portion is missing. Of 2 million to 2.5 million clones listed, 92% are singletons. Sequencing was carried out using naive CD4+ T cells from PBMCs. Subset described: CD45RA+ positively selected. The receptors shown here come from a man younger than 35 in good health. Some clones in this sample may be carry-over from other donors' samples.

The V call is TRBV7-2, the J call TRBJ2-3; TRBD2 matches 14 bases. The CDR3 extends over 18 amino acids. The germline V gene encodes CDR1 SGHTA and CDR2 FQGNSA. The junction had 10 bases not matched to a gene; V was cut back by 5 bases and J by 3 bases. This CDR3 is CASSIGLAGGIKTDTQYF. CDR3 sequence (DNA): TGTGCCAGCAGCATAGGACTAGCGGGAGGTATAAAGACAGATACGCAGTATTTT.

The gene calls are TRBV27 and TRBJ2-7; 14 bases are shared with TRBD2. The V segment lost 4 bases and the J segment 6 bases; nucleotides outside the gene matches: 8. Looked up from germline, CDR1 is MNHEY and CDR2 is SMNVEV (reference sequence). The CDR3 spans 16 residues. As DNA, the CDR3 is TGTGCCAGCAGTTCCCCGACTAGCGGGAGGGGTAGCGAGCAGTACTTC. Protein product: CASSSPTSGRGSEQYF.

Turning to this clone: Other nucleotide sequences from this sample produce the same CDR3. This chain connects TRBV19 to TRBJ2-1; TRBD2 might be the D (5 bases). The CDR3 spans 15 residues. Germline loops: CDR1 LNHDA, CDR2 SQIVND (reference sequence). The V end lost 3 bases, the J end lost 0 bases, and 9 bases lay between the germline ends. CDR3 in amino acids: CASSIRGSSYNEQFF. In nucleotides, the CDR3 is TGTGCCAGTAGTATCCGTGGGAGCTCCTACAATGAGCAGTTCTTC.

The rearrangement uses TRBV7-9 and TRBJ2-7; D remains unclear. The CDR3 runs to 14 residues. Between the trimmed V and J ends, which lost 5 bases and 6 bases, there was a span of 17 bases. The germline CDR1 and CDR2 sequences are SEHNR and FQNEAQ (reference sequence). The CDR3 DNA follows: TGTGCCAGCAGCAGAGCTGGTACGGCGCCCGAGCAGTACTTC. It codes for CASSRAGTAPEQYF.

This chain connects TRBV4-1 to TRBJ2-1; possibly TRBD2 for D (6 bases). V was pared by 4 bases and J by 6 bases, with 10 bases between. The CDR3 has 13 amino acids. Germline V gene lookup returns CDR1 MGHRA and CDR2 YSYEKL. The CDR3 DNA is TGCGCCAGCAGCCGGGGACTCTTCAATGAGCAGTTCTTC. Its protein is CASSRGLFNEQFF.

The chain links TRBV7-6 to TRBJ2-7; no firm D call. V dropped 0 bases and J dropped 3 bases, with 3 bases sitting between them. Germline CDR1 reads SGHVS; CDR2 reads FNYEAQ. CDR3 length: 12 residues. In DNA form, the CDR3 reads TGTGCCAGCAGCTTAGCAAACTACGAGCAGTACTTC. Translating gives CASSLANYEQYF.

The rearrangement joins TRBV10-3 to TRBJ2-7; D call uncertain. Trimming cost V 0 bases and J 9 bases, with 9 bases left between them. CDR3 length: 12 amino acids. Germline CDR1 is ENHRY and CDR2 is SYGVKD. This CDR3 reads CAISESSIGQYF. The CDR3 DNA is TGTGCCATCAGTGAGTCCTCGATCGGGCAGTACTTC.

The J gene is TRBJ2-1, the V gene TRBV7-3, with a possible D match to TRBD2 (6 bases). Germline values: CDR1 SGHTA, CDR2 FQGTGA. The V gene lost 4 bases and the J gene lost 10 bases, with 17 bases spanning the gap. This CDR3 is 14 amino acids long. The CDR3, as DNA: TGTGCCAGCAGCTCCGGGACTCCACTAACCGAGCAGTTCTTC. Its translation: CASSSGTPLTEQFF.

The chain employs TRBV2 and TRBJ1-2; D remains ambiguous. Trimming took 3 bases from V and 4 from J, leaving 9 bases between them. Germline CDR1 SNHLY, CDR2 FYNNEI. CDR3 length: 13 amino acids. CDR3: CASSEWARYGYTF. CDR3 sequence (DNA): TGTGCCAGCAGTGAGTGGGCCCGCTATGGCTACACCTTC.

The CDR3 protein is CASSVVGALSGNTIYF. The CDR3 DNA sequence: TGTGCCAGCAGCGTAGTAGGGGCCCTCTCTGGAAACACCATATATTTT. J is TRBJ1-3 and V is TRBV9; tentative D call: TRBD1 (5 bases). Germline V lookup: CDR1 SGDLS, CDR2 YYNGEE. The CDR3 consists of 16 residues. With 0 bases removed from V and 0 bases from J, the gap between germline ends came to 10 bases.

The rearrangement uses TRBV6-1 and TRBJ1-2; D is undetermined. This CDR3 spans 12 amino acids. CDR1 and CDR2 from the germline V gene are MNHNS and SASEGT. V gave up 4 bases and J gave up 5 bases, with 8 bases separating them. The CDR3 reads CASSGRLYGYTF. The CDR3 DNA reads TGTGCCAGCAGTGGCCGACTGTATGGCTACACCTTC.

The CDR3 sequence: CASSLPIDTGSWGYTF. DNA for the CDR3: TGTGCCAGCAGTTTACCGATCGACACAGGGAGTTGGGGCTACACCTTC. This chain links TRBV28 with TRBJ1-2; maybe TRBD1 (6 bases). V lost 2 bases, J lost 8 bases, and 21 bases lay in between. Germline CDR1 MDHEN, CDR2 SYDVKM. This CDR3 is 16 amino acids long.

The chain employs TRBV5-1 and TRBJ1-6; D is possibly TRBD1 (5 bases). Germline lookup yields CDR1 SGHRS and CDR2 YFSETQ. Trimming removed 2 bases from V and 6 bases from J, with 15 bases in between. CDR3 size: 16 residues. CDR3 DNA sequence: TGCGCCAGCAGCTTCAGGGACCCCGCCGGTAATTCACCCCTCCACTTT. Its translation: CASSFRDPAGNSPLHF.

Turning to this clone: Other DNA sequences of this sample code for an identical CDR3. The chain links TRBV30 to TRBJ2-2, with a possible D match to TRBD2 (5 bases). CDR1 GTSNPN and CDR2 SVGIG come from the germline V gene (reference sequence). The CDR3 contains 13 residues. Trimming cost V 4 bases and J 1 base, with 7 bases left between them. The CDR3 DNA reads TGTGCCTGGATACGGGGGAACACCGGGGAGCTGTTTTTT. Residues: CAWIRGNTGELFF.

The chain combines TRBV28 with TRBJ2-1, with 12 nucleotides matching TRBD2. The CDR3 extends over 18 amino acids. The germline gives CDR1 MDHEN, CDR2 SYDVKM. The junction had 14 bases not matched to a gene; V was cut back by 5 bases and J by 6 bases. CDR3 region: CASSQFRFGTSGFNEQFF. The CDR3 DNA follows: TGTGCCAGCAGTCAATTCCGGTTCGGGACTAGCGGGTTCAATGAGCAGTTCTTC.

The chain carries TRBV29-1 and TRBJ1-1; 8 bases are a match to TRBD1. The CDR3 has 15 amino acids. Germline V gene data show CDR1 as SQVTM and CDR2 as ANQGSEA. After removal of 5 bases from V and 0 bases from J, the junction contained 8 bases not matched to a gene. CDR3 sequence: CSVTGPGGLNTEAFF. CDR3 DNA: TGCAGCGTTACAGGTCCAGGGGGCTTGAACACTGAAGCTTTCTTT.

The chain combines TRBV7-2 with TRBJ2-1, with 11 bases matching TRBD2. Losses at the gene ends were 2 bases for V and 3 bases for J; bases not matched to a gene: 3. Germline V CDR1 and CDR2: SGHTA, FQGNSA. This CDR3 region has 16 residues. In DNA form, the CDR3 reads TGTGCCAGCAGCTTATTCGGGACTAGCGGCTACAATGAGCAGTTCTTC. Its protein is CASSLFGTSGYNEQFF.

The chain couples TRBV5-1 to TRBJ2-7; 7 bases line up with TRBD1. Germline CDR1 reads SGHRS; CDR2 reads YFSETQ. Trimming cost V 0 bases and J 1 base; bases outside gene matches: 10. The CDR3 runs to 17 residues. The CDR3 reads CASSLALTGETSYEQYF. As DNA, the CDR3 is TGCGCCAGCAGCTTGGCCTTAACAGGGGAAACTTCCTACGAGCAGTACTTC.